The entry below gives a single TCR beta chain sequence along with its context. The data were taken from a study of blood T cell repertoires in COVID-19. Trimming took 6 bases from V and 6 from J, leaving 21 bases between them. Germline V gives CDR1 MNHEY, CDR2 SVGAGI. This CDR3 region has 15 residues. The method was immunoSEQ multiplex PCR; TCRdb's version includes in-frame clones alone and lacks a portion of them. Among tens of thousands of clones, approximately 85% were seen once, and the ten largest hold around 4.1%. V usage is TRBV6-5 and J usage is TRBJ2-7; TRBD1 might be the D (6 bases). The sequencing input was peripheral blood. The clonotype comes from a man between 60 and 75 years old with acute or convalescent COVID-19. CDR3 loop: CASREIHRAPGEQYF. CDR3 DNA: TGTGCCAGCAGAGAGATTCACAGGGCCCCGGGCGAGCAGTACTTC.